This entry describes one TCR beta chain. Compared with germline, one end of the junction differs, possibly owing to a read error. This library used 300 to 450 ng RNA and molecular barcoded adaptors spanning alpha/delta and beta/gamma chains. TCRdb fed the reads into MiXCR, producing one record per CDR3 protein. The sample yields 60,000 to 75,000 distinct CDR3 sequences, roughly 20% seen once. This specimen belongs to a study of read filtering for tumor transcriptome and immune sequencing. CDR1 and CDR2 (germline): DFQATT, SNEGSKA (reference sequence). The CDR3 is made up of 11 amino acids. Sequenced: a population of CD138-negative cells sorted from bone marrow. This receptor was identified in a donor over 35 with multiple myeloma. The chain has TRBV20-1 and TRBJ2-7; weak D call: TRBD1 (5 bases). The CDR3 region is CSARGGYGQYF. The CDR3 DNA reads TGCAGTGCTAGAGGGGGCTACGGGCAGTACTTC.